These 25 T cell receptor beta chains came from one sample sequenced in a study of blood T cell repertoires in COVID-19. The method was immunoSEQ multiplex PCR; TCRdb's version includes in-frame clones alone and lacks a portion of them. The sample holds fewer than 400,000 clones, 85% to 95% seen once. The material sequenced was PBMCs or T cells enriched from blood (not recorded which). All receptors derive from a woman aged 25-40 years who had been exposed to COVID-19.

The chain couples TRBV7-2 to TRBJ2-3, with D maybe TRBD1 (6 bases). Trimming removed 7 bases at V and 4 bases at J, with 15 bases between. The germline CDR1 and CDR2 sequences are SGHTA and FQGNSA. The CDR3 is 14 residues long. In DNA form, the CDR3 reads TGTGCCAGCACCTATAACAGGGCGGCAGATACGCAGTATTTT. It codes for CASTYNRAADTQYF.

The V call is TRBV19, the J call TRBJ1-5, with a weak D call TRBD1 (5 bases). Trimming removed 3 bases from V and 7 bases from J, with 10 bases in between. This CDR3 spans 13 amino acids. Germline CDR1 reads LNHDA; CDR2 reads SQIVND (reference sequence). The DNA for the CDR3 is TGTGCCAGTAGTATCACCAGGGTCCAGCCCCAGCATTTT. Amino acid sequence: CASSITRVQPQHF.

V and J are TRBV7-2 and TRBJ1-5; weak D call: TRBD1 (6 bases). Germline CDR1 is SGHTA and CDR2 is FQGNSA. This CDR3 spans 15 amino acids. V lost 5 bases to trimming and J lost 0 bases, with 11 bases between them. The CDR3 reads CASSLYRDSNQPQHF. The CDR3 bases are TGTGCCAGCAGCCTGTACAGGGATAGCAATCAGCCCCAGCATTTT.

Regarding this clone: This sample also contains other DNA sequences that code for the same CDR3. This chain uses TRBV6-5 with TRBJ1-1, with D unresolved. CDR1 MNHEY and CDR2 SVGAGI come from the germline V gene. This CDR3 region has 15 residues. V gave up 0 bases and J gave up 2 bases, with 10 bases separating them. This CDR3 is CASSYSKGDNTEAFF. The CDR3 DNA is TGTGCCAGCAGTTACTCTAAGGGAGACAACACTGAAGCTTTCTTT.

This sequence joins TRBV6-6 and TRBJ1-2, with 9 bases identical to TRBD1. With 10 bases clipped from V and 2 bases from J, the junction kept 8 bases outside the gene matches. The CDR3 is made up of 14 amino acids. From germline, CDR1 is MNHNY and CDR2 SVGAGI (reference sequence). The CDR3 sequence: CAISRGTGNYGYTF. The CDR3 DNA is TGTGCCATCTCCCGAGGGACAGGGAACTATGGCTACACCTTC.

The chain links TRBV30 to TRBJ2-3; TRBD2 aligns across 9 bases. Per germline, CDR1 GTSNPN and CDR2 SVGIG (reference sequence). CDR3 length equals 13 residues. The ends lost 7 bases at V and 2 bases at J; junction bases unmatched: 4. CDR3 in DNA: TGTGCCTACGGCGGGGGGGCCACAGATACGCAGTATTTT. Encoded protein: CAYGGGATDTQYF.

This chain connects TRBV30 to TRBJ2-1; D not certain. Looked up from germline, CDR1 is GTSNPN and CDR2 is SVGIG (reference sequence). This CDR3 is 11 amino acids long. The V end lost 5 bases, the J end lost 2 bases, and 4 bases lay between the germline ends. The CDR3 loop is CAWLAYNEQFF. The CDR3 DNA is TGTGCCTGGCTAGCCTACAATGAGCAGTTCTTC.

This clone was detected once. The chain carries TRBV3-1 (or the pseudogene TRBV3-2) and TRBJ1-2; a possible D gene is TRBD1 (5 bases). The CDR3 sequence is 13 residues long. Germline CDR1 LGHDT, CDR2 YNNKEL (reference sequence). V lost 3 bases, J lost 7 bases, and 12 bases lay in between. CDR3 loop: CASSHGQGAGYTF. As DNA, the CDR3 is TGTGCCAGCAGCCACGGGCAGGGTGCTGGCTACACCTTC.

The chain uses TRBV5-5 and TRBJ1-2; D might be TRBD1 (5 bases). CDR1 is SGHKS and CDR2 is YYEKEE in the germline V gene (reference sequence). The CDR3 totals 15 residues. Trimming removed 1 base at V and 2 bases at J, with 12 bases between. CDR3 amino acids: CASSLTPGGNYGYTF. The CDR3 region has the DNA TGTGCCAGCAGCTTGACTCCGGGGGGGAACTATGGCTACACCTTC.

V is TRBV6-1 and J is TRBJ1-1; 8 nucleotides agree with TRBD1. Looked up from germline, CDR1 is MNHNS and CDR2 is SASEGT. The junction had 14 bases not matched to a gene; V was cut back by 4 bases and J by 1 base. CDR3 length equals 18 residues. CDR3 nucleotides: TGTGCCAGCAGTGGAGCAGGGGGCGAAAAATCCTGGAACACTGAAGCTTTCTTT. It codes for CASSGAGGEKSWNTEAFF.

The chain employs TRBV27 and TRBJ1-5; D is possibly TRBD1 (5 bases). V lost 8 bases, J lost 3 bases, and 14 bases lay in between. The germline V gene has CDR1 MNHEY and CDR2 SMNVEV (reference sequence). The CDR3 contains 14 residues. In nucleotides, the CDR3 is TGTGCCAGCCGCCAGACAGATTTCAATCAGCCCCAGCATTTT. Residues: CASRQTDFNQPQHF.

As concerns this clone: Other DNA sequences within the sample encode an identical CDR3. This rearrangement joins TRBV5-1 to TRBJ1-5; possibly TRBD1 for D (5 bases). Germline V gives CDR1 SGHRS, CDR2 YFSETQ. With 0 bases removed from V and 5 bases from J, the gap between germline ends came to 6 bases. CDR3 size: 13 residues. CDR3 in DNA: TGCGCCAGCAGCTTGGGGGGCGATCAGCCCCAGCATTTT. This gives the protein CASSLGGDQPQHF.

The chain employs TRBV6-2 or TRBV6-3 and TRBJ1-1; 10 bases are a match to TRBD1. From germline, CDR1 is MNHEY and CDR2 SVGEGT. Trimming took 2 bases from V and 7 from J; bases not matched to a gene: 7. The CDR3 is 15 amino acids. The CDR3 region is CASSYNKDRGREAFF. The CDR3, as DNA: TGTGCCAGCAGTTACAACAAAGACAGGGGGCGTGAAGCTTTCTTT.

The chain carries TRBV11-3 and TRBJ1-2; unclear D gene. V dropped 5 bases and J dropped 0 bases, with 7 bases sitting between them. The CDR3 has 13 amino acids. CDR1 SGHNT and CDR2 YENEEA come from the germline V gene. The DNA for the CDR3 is TGTGCCAGCAGCGGCCCCTCTAACTATGGCTACACCTTC. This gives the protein CASSGPSNYGYTF.

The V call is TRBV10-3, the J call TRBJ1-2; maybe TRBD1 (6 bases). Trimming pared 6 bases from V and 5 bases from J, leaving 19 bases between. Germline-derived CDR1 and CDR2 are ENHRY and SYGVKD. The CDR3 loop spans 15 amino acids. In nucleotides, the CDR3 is TGTGCCATCAGCGTAGACAGGCCCGGGTCGTATGGCTACACCTTC. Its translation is CAISVDRPGSYGYTF.

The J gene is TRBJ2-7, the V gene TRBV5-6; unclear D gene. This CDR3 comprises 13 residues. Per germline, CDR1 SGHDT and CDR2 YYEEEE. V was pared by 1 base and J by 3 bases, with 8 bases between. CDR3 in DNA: TGTGCCAGCAGCTTGATGACTGACTACGAGCAGTACTTC. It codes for CASSLMTDYEQYF.

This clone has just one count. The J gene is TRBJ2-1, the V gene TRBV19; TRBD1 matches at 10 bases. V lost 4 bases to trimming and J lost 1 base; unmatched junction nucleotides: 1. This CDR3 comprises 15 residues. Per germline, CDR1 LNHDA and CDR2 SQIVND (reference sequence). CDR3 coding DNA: TGTGCCAGTAGTAAGGGACAGGGGTCCTACAATGAGCAGTTCTTC. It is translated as CASSKGQGSYNEQFF.

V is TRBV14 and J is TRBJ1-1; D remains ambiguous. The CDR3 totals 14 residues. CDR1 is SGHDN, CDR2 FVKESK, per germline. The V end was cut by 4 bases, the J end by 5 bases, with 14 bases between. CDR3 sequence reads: CASSLHFGGTEAFF. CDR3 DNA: TGTGCCAGCAGCCTACACTTTGGCGGGACTGAAGCTTTCTTT. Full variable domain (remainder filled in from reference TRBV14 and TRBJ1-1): EAGVTQFPSHSVIEKGQTVTLRCDPISGHDNLYWYRRVMGKEIKFLLHFVKESKQDESGMPNNRFLAERTGGTYSTLKVQPAELEDSGVYFCASSLHFGGTEAFFGQGTRLTVV.

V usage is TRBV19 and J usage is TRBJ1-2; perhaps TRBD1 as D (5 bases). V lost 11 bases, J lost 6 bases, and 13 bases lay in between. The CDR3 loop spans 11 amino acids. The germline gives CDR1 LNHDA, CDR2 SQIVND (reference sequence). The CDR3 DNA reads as TGTGCCGGGTACTCAGGGAATGGCTACACCTTC. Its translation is CAGYSGNGYTF.

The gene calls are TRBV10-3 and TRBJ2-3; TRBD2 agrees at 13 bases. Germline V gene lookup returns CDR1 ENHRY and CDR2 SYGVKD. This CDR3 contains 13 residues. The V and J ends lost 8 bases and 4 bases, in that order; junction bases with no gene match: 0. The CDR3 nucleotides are TGTGCCATCGGACTAGCGGGAGCAGATACGCAGTATTTT. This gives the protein CAIGLAGADTQYF.

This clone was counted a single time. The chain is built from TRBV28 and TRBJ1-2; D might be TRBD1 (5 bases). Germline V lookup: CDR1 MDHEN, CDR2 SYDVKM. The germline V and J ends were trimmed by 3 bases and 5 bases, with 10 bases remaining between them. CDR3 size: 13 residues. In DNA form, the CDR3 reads TGTGCCAGCAGTTTTTGGGGGGGGTATGGCTACACCTTC. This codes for CASSFWGGYGYTF.

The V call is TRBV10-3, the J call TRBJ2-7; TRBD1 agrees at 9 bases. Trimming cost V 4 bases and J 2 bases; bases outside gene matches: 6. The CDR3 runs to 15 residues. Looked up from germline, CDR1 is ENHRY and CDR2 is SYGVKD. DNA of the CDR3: TGTGCCATCAGTGTAACGGACAGGGGCCCCTACGAGCAGTACTTC. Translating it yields CAISVTDRGPYEQYF.

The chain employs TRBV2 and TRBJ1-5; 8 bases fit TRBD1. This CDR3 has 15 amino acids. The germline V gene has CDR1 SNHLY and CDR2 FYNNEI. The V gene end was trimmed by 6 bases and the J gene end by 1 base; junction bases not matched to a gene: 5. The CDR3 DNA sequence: TGTGCCAGCAGCGGACAGGGCTCCAGCAATCAGCCCCAGCATTTT. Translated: CASSGQGSSNQPQHF.

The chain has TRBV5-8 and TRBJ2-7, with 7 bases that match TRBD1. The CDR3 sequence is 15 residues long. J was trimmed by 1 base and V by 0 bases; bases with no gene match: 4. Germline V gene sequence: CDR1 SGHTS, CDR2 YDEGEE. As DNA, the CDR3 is TGTGCCAGCAGCTTGGACAGGGGAGTTTCCTACGAGCAGTACTTC. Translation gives CASSLDRGVSYEQYF.

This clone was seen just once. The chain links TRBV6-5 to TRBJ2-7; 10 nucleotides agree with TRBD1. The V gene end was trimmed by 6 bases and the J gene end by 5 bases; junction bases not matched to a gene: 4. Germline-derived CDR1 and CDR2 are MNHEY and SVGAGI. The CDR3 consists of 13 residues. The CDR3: CASRKGQGNEQYF. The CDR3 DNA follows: TGTGCCAGCAGAAAGGGACAGGGGAACGAGCAGTACTTC.